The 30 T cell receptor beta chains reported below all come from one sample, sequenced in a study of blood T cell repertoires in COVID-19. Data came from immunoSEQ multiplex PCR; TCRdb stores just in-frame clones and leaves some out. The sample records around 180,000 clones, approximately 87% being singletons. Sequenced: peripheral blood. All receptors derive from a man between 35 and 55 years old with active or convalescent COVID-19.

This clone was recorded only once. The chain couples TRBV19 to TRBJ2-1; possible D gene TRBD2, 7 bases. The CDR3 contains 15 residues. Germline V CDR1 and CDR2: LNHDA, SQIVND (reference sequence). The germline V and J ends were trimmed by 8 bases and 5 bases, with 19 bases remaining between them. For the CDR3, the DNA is TGTGCCAGTTCGCCGGGGGGCAGGGCCCACAATGAGCAGTTCTTC. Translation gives CASSPGGRAHNEQFF.

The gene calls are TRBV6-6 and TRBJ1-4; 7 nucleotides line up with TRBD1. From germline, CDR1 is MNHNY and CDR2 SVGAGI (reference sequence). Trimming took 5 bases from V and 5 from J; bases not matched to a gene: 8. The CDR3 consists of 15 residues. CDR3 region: CASSNDRVGNEKLFF. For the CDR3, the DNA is TGTGCCAGCAGTAACGACAGGGTCGGGAATGAAAAACTGTTTTTT.

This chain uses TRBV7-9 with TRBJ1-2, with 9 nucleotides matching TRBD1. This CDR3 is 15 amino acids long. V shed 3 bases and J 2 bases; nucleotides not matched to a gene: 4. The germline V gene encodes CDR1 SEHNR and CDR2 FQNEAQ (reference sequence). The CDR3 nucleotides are TGTGCCAGCAGCTTCACGGGACAGGGAAACTATGGCTACACCTTC. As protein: CASSFTGQGNYGYTF.

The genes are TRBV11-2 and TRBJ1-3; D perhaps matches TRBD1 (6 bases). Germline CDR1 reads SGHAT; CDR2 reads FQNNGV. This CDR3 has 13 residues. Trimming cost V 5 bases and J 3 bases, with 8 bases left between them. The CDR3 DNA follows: TGTGCCAGCAGCGAGGACAGTGGAAACACCATATATTTT. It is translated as CASSEDSGNTIYF.

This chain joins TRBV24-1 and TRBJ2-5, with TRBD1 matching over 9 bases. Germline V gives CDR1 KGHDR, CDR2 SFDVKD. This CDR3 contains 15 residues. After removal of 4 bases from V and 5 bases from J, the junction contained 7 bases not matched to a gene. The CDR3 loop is CATSDQTGGLETQYF. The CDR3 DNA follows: TGTGCCACCAGTGACCAAACAGGGGGCCTGGAGACCCAGTACTTC.

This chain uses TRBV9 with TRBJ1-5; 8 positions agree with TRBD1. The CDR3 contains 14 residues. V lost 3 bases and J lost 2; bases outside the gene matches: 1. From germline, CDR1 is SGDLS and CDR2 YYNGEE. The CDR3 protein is CASSGGQGNQPQHF. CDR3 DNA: TGTGCCAGCAGCGGGGGACAGGGCAATCAGCCCCAGCATTTT.

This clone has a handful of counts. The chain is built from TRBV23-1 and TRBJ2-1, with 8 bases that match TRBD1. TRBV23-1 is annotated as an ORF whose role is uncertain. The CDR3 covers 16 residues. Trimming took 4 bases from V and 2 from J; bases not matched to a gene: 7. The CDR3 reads CASSPYRGNTYNEQFF. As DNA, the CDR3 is TGCGCCAGCAGTCCTTACAGGGGGAACACCTACAATGAGCAGTTCTTC.

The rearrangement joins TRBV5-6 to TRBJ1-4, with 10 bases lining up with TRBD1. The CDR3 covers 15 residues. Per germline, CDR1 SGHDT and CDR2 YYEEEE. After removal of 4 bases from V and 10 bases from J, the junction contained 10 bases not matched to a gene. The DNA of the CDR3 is TGTGCCAGCAGCCCGCAGACAGGGGGCACAGGAAAACTGTTTTTT. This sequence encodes CASSPQTGGTGKLFF. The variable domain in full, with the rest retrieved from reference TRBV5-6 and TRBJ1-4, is DAGVTQSPTHLIKTRGQQVTLRCSPKSGHDTVSWYQQALGQGPQFIFQYYEEEERQRGNFPDRFSGHQFPNYSSELNVNALLLGDSALYLCASSPQTGGTGKLFFGSGTQLSVL.

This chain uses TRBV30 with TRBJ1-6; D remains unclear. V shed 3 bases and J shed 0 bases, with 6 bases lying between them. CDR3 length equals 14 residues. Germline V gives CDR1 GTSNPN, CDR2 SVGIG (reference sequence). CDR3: CAWSASSYNSPLHF. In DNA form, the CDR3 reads TGTGCCTGGAGCGCTAGCTCCTATAATTCACCCCTCCACTTT.

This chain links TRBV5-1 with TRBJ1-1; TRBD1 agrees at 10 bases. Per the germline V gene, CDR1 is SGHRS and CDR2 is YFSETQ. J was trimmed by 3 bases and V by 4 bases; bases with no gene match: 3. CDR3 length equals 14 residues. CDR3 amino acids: CASSTGTGDTEAFF. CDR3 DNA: TGCGCCAGCAGCACTGGGACAGGGGACACTGAAGCTTTCTTT.

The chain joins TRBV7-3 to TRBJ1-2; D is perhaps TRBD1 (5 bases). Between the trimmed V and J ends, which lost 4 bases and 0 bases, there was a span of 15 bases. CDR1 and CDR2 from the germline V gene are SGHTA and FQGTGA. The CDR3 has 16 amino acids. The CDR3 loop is CASSSPEQGPNYGYTF. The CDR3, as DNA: TGTGCCAGCAGCTCGCCGGAGCAGGGCCCTAACTATGGCTACACCTTC.

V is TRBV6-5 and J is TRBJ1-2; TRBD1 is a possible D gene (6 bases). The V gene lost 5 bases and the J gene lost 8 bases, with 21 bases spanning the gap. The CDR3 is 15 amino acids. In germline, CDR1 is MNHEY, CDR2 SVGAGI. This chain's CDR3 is CASSPWDGDTGGYTF. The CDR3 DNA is TGTGCCAGCAGTCCTTGGGACGGGGACACCGGAGGCTACACCTTC.

This chain's CDR3 is CASNQGAGTGELFF. The CDR3 coding sequence is TGTGCCAGTAATCAGGGGGCGGGCACCGGGGAGCTGTTTTTT. V and J are TRBV19 and TRBJ2-2, with 8 bases that match TRBD1. V lost 7 bases to trimming and J lost 4 bases; unmatched junction nucleotides: 5. This CDR3 is built from 14 residues. Germline lookup yields CDR1 LNHDA and CDR2 SQIVND (reference sequence).

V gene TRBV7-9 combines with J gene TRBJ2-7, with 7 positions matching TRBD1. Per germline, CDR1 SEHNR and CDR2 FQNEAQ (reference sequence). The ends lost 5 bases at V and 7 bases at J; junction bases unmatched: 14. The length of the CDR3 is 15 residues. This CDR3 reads CASSVDPGQRGEQYF. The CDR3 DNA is TGTGCCAGCAGCGTCGACCCGGGACAGCGAGGGGAGCAGTACTTC. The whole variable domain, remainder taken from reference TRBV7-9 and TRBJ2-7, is DTGVSQNPRHKITKRGQNVTFRCDPISEHNRLYWYRQTLGQGPEFLTYFQNEAQLEKSRLLSDRFSAERPKGSFSTLEIQRTEQGDSAMYLCASSVDPGQRGEQYFGPGTRLTVT.

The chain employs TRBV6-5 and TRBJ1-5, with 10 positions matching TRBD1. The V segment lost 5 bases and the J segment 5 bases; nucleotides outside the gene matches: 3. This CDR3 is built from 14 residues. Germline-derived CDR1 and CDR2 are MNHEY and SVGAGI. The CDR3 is CASSTGTGDQPQHF. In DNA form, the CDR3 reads TGTGCCAGCAGTACCGGGACAGGGGATCAGCCCCAGCATTTT.

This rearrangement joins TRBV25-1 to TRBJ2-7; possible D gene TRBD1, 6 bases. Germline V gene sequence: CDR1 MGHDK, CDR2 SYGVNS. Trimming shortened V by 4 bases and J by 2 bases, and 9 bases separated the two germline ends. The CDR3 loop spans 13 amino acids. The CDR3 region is CASSGRTAYEQYF. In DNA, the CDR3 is TGTGCCAGCAGTGGCCGGACAGCCTACGAGCAGTACTTC.

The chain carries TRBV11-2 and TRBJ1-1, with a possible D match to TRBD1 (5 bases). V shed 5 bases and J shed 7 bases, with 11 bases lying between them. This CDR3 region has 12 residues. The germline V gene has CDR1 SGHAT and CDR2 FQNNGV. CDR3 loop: CASSLGGDEAFF. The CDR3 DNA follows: TGTGCCAGCAGCCTGGGGGGGGATGAAGCTTTCTTT.

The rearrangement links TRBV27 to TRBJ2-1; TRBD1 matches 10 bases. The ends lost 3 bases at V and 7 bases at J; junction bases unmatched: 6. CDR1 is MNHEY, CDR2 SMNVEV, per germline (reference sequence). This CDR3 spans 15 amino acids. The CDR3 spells CASSFRQGARNEQFF. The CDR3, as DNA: TGTGCCAGCAGTTTCCGACAGGGGGCGAGAAATGAGCAGTTCTTC.

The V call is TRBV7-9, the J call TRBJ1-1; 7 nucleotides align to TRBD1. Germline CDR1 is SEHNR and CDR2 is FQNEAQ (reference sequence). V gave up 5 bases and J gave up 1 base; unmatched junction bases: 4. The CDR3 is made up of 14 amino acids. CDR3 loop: CASSPRQGNTEAFF. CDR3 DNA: TGTGCCAGCAGCCCCCGACAGGGGAACACTGAAGCTTTCTTT.

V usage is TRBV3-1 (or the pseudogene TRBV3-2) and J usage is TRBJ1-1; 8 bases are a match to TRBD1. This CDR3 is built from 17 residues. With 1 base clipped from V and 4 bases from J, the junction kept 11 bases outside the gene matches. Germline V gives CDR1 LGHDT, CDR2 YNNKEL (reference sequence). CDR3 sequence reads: CASSQVVQGARVTEAFF. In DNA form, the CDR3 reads TGTGCCAGCAGCCAAGTGGTCCAGGGGGCGCGGGTCACTGAAGCTTTCTTT.

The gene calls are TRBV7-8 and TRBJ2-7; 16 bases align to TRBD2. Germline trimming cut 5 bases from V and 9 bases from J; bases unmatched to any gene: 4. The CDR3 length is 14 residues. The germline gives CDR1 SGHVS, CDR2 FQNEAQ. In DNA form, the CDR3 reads TGTGCCAGCAGCAAGGGACTAGCGGGGGGGATGCAGTACTTC. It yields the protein CASSKGLAGGMQYF.

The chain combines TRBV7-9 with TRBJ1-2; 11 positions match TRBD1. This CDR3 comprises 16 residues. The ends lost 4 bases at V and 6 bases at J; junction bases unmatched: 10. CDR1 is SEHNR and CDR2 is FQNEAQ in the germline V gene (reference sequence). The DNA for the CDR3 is TGTGCCAGCAGCTATGGGCCGGGACAGGGGGTTAATGGCTACACCTTC. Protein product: CASSYGPGQGVNGYTF. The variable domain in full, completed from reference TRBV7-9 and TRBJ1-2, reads DTGVSQNPRHKITKRGQNVTFRCDPISEHNRLYWYRQTLGQGPEFLTYFQNEAQLEKSRLLSDRFSAERPKGSFSTLEIQRTEQGDSAMYLCASSYGPGQGVNGYTFGSGTRLTVV.

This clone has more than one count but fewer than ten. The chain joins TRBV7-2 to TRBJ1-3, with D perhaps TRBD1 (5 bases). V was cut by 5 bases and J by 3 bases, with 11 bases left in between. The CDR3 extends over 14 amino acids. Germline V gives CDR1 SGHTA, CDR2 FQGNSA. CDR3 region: CASSAWGVGNTIYF. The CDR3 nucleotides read TGTGCCAGCAGCGCGTGGGGGGTTGGAAACACCATATATTTT.

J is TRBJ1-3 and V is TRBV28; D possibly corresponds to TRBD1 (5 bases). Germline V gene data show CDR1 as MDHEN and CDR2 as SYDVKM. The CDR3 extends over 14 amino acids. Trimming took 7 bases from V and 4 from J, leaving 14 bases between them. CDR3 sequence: CASISSGVGNTIYF. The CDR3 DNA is TGTGCCAGCATCTCGTCGGGGGTGGGAAACACCATATATTTT.

The CDR3 coding sequence is TGTGCCAGCAGCTCTAGACTAGCGGGGGGGCCTCCTGAGCAGTTCTTC. Protein: CASSSRLAGGPPEQFF. The rearrangement uses TRBV7-3 and TRBJ2-1; 14 nucleotides match TRBD2. Trimming took 4 bases from V and 9 from J; bases not matched to a gene: 8. Germline CDR1 is SGHTA and CDR2 is FQGTGA. This CDR3 region has 16 residues.

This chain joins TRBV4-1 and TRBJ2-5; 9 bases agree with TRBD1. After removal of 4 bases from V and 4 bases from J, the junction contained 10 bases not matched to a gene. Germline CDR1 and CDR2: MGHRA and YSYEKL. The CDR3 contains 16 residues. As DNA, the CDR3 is TGCGCCAGCAGCCCGAATCCTACAGGGGGCGGAGAGACCCAGTACTTC. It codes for CASSPNPTGGGETQYF.

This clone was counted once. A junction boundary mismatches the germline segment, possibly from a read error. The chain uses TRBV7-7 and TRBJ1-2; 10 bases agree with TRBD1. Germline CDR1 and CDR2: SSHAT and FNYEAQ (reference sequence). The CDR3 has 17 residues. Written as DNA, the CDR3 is TGTGCTAGCAGCCCCTACGAACCCGGGACAGGGGAATATGGCTACACCTTC. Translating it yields CASSPYEPGTGEYGYTF.

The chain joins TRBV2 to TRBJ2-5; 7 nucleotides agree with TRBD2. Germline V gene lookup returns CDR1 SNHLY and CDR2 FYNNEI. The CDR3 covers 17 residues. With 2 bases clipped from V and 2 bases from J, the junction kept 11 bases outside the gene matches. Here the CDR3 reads CASSEPLGRGSQETQYF. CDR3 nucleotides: TGTGCCAGCAGTGAACCCTTGGGGCGGGGGAGTCAAGAGACCCAGTACTTC.

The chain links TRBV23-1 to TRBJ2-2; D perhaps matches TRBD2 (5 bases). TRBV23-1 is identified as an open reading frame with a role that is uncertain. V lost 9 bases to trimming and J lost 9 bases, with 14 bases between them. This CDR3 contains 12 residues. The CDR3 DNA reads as TGCGCCAGTAATGGAGGTAAAAGGGAGCTGTTTTTT. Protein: CASNGGKRELFF.

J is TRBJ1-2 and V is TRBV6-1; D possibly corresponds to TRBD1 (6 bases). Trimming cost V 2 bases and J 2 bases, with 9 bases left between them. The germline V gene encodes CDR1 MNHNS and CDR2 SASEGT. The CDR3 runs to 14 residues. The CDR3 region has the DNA TGTGCCAGCAGTGAACACAGGGTAAACTATGGCTACACCTTC. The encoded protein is CASSEHRVNYGYTF.